This is a list of T cell receptor beta chains from one sample in a study of T-cell memory formation after mild COVID-19. TCRdb fed the 5' RACE reads into MiXCR, producing one record per CDR3 protein. The sample has 250,000 to 350,000 distinct CDR3 sequences, 15% to 20% seen once. The sequenced material came from PBMCs or a T cell subset sorted from them (not recorded which). The receptors were sampled from a man between 18 and 29 years old who had mild COVID-19 (a few samples of this study predate the infection). Cell type and time point are not known. Each CDR3 is given with its conserved first and last residue. The D gene is left open where the match is weak. Clone size is stated in some rows and not others, as once, few, many or a class when expanded.

abundance	v_gene	j_gene	d_gene	len	CDR3aa	CDR3nt
NA	TRBV3-1	TRBJ2-1	TRBD2	18	CASSLAGGLWSSYNEQFF	TGTGCCAGCAGTCTAGCGGGGGGGCTTTGGAGCTCCTACAATGAGCAGTTCTTC
few	TRBV18	TRBJ1-6	TRBD1	19	CASSPSVSGQGAAGSPLHF	TGTGCCAGCTCACCGTCTGTTTCGGGACAGGGGGCCGCAGGTTCACCCCTCCACTTT
NA	TRBV27	TRBJ1-1	NA	14	CASSLSRGNTEAFF	TGTGCCAGCAGTTTATCTCGGGGAAACACTGAAGCTTTCTTT
few	TRBV11-2	TRBJ2-6	NA	16	CASSLTRDAGANVLTF	TGTGCCAGCAGCTTAACCAGGGATGCTGGGGCCAACGTCCTGACTTTC
NA	TRBV5-4	TRBJ2-3	NA	14	CASSLVVAADTQYF	TGTGCCAGCAGCTTGGTGGTAGCGGCAGATACGCAGTATTTT
few	TRBV3-1	TRBJ2-5	NA	12	CASSRRQETQYF	TGTGCCAGCAGCCGGCGCCAAGAGACCCAGTACTTC
NA	TRBV18	TRBJ2-6	NA	15	CASSPLEAGANVLTF	TGTGCCAGCTCACCACTTGAAGCTGGGGCCAACGTCCTGACTTTC
NA	TRBV7-2	TRBJ2-1	NA	12	CASSLDLHEQFF	TGTGCCAGCAGCCTGGACCTGCATGAGCAGTTCTTC
few	TRBV7-8	TRBJ2-3	NA	14	CASTLGGDADTQYF	TGTGCCAGCACCCTAGGGGGGGACGCAGATACGCAGTATTTT
NA	TRBV18	TRBJ2-2	NA	16	CASSPYTGRGTGELFF	TGTGCCAGCTCACCCTACACGGGGCGCGGAACCGGGGAGCTGTTTTTT
NA	TRBV7-2	TRBJ1-3	NA	14	CASSLGVQGNTIYF	TGTGCCAGCAGCTTGGGGGTACAGGGAAACACCATATATTTT
NA	TRBV4-3	TRBJ2-7	TRBD1	15	CASSQGTGIPYEQYF	TGCGCCAGCAGCCAGGGGACAGGGATTCCCTACGAGCAGTACTTC
few	TRBV29-1	TRBJ2-2	NA	15	CSAGTGGPNTGELFF	TGCAGCGCTGGCACTGGGGGCCCGAACACCGGGGAGCTGTTTTTT
few	TRBV7-8	TRBJ2-1	NA	16	CASSLRGMSSYNEQFF	TGTGCCAGCAGCTTGAGAGGGATGAGCTCCTACAATGAGCAGTTCTTC
NA	TRBV28	TRBJ2-5	NA	13	CATTSGWAETQYF	TGTGCCACAACCTCGGGGTGGGCGGAGACCCAGTACTTC
few	TRBV7-9	TRBJ1-3	TRBD1	15	CASSSYRGIGNTIYF	TGTGCCAGCAGCTCGTACAGGGGGATCGGAAACACCATATATTTT
many	TRBV5-6	TRBJ2-3	NA	16	CASSLGLGGAGNTQYF	TGTGCCAGCAGCTTAGGATTGGGGGGGGCCGGGAATACGCAGTATTTT
few	TRBV7-9	TRBJ1-1	NA	12	CASRRGNTEAFF	TGTGCCAGCCGTAGGGGGAACACTGAAGCTTTCTTT
many	TRBV7-6	TRBJ2-1	TRBD1	17	CASSLVQPGTVGREQFF	TGTGCCAGCAGCTTAGTTCAACCTGGGACAGTGGGCAGGGAGCAGTTCTTC
NA	TRBV12-3/TRBV12-4	TRBJ2-1	NA	12	CASSYRFDEQFF	TGTGCCAGCAGCTATAGGTTCGATGAGCAGTTCTTC
many	TRBV5-5	TRBJ2-5	NA	16	CASTNPTEASQETQYF	TGTGCCAGCACCAACCCAACAGAGGCGTCCCAAGAGACCCAGTACTTC
many	TRBV4-3	TRBJ2-2	NA	14	CASSQAGHTGELFF	TGCGCCAGCAGCCAAGCTGGTCATACCGGGGAGCTGTTTTTT
many	TRBV5-1	TRBJ2-1	TRBD2	15	CASSLNAGGGNEQFF	TGCGCCAGCAGCTTGAATGCGGGGGGAGGGAATGAGCAGTTCTTC
few	TRBV7-9	TRBJ2-1	NA	17	CASSSPRGDVTYNEQFF	TGTGCCAGCAGCTCCCCACGAGGGGACGTTACCTACAATGAGCAGTTCTTC
NA	TRBV7-2	TRBJ2-7	TRBD2	14	CASTGRASSYEQYF	TGTGCCAGCACAGGGAGGGCAAGCTCCTACGAGCAGTACTTC
many	TRBV20-1	TRBJ1-2	NA	12	CSAWTLREGYTF	TGCAGTGCGTGGACACTCAGGGAGGGCTACACCTTC
medium-sized	TRBV7-3	TRBJ2-1	TRBD2	15	CASSVGLAGNNEQFF	TGTGCCAGCAGCGTTGGACTAGCGGGTAACAATGAGCAGTTCTTC
many	TRBV2	TRBJ2-1	NA	15	CAMIAGSLNNNEQFF	TGTGCTATGATTGCCGGGTCTCTTAACAACAATGAGCAGTTCTTC
NA	TRBV20-1	TRBJ2-2	TRBD1	16	CSAGKRGGVNTGELFF	TGCAGTGCTGGAAAGAGAGGGGGCGTTAACACCGGGGAGCTGTTTTTT